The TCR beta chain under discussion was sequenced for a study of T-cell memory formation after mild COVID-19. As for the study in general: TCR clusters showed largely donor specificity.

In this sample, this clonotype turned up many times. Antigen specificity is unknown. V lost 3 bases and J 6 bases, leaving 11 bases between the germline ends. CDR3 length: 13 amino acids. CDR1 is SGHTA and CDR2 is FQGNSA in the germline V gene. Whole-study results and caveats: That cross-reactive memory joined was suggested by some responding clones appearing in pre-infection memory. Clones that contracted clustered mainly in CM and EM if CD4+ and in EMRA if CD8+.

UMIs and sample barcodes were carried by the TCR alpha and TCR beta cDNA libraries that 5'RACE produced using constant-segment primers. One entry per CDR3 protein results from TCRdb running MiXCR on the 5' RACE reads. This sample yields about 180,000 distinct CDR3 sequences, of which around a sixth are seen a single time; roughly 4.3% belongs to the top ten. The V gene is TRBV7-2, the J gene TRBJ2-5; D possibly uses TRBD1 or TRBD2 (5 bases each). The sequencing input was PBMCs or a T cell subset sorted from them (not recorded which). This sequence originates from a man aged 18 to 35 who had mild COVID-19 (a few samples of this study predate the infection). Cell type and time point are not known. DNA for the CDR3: TGTGCCAGCAGCTTGAGGGGCGAAAAGACCCAGTACTTC. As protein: CASSLRGEKTQYF.